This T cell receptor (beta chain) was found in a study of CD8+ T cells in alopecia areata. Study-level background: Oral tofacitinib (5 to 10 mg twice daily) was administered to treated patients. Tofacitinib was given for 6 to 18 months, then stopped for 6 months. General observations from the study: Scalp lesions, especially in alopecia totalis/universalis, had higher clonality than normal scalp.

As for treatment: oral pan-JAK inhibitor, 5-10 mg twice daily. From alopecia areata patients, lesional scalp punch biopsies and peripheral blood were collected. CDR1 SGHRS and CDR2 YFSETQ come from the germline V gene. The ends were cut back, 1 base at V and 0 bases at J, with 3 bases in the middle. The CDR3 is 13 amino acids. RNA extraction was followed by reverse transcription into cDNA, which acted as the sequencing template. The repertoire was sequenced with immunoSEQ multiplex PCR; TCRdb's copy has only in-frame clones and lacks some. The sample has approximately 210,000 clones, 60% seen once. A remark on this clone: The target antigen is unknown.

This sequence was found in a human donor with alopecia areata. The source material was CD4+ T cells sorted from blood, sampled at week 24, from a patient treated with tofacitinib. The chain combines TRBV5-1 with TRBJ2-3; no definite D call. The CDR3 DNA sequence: TGCGCCAGCAGCTTGACTAGCACAGATACGCAGTATTTT. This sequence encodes CASSLTSTDTQYF.